The sequence of this T cell receptor beta chain was determined in a study of T cells in Graves' hyperthyroidism and ophthalmopathy. V was clipped by 5 bases and J by 11 bases; unmatched bases: 10. Germline CDR1 is MNHNS and CDR2 is SASEGT. The CDR3 is 14 residues long. This clonotype was counted many times. The investigators amplified TCR beta CDR3 regions from RNA transcripts. HTBI primers were the set used in a first-round RT-PCR of the TCR CDR3. In TCRdb, the multiplex PCR reads were re-called with MiXCR into one record per CDR3 protein. Of under 300,000 distinct CDR3 sequences listed, about 16% are singletons.

This chain connects TRBV6-1 to TRBJ1-5; 9 nucleotides agree with TRBD1. The sequenced sample consisted of blood. The sequence came from a woman aged 45-59 years with Graves' hyperthyroidism that later progressed to Graves' ophthalmopathy. The CDR3 sequence is CASSSRTGAEAQHF. Here the CDR3 DNA reads TGTGCCAGCAGTTCCCGGACAGGGGCGGAGGCCCAGCATTTT.